A single sample gave rise to the 15 T cell receptor beta chains below, sequenced in a study of blood T cell repertoires in COVID-19. Using immunoSEQ multiplex PCR, the repertoire was profiled, and TCRdb retains in-frame clones only, with some absent. The table lists under 250,000 clones, about 90% of them singletons. Sequenced input: peripheral blood. The receptors shown here come from a man aged 18 to 35 with active or convalescent COVID-19.

The rearrangement links TRBV6-5 to TRBJ2-7; weak D call: TRBD1 (6 bases). CDR1 is MNHEY and CDR2 is SVGAGI in the germline V gene. CDR3 size: 12 residues. As DNA, the CDR3 is TGTGTAAGCTACAGGGTGTCCTACGAGCAGTACTTC. This translates into CVSYRVSYEQYF.

This chain connects TRBV6-2 or TRBV6-3 to TRBJ2-2, with 8 positions matching TRBD1. With 5 bases clipped from V and 6 bases from J, the junction kept 5 bases outside the gene matches. Germline V lookup: CDR1 MNHEY, CDR2 SVGEGT. This CDR3 has 14 residues. CDR3 region: CASSRTGFAGELFF. The CDR3 nucleotides read TGTGCCAGCAGTAGGACAGGGTTCGCCGGGGAGCTGTTTTTT.

The chain uses TRBV5-4 and TRBJ2-1; D unresolved. Germline V CDR1 and CDR2: SGHNT, YYREEE (reference sequence). The CDR3 totals 15 residues. Trimming took 1 base from V and 8 from J, leaving 16 bases between them. CDR3 amino acids: CASSLTGGSIYEQFF. The CDR3 nucleotides read TGTGCCAGCAGCTTGACCGGTGGTTCCATCTATGAGCAGTTCTTC.

V and J are TRBV11-2 and TRBJ1-2; D possibly corresponds to TRBD1 (5 bases). Germline V CDR1 and CDR2: SGHAT, FQNNGV. This CDR3 has 13 amino acids. V lost 3 bases, J lost 5 bases, and 10 bases lay in between. The CDR3 spells CASSLGGVYGYTF. The CDR3 DNA is TGTGCCAGCAGCTTGGGGGGGGTTTATGGCTACACCTTC.

The chain is built from TRBV27 and TRBJ2-1, with 10 bases matching TRBD2. This CDR3 is 16 amino acids long. V trimming: 3 bases; J trimming: 3 bases; junction bases outside the gene matches: 5. From germline, CDR1 is MNHEY and CDR2 SMNVEV (reference sequence). CDR3 residues: CASSLSTSGVYNEQFF. The CDR3 DNA sequence: TGTGCCAGCAGTTTGTCAACTAGCGGGGTCTACAATGAGCAGTTCTTC.

The CDR3 here is CASRVTLAGGLDEQFF. CDR3 nucleotide sequence: TGTGCCAGCAGAGTGACATTGGCGGGAGGGTTGGATGAGCAGTTCTTC. V gene TRBV5-4 combines with J gene TRBJ2-1, with 9 nucleotides matching TRBD2. V was pared by 5 bases and J by 8 bases, with 14 bases of the junction left unmatched. Germline CDR1 SGHNT, CDR2 YYREEE (reference sequence). The CDR3 totals 16 residues.

This chain connects TRBV6-2 or TRBV6-3 to TRBJ2-7; TRBD1 matches at 9 bases. CDR1 is MNHEY, CDR2 SVGEGT, per germline. V trimming: 4 bases; J trimming: 3 bases; junction bases outside the gene matches: 4. This CDR3 contains 14 residues. The CDR3 protein is CASSFRTGVYEQYF. In nucleotides, the CDR3 is TGTGCCAGCAGTTTTAGGACAGGGGTCTACGAGCAGTACTTC.

The chain combines TRBV29-1 with TRBJ1-2; TRBD1 matches at 9 bases. This CDR3 contains 13 residues. Germline CDR1 and CDR2: SQVTM and ANQGSEA. Trimming cost V 5 bases and J 6 bases; bases outside gene matches: 7. CDR3 residues: CSVLIQGADGYTF. CDR3 DNA: TGCAGCGTTCTCATACAGGGGGCAGATGGCTACACCTTC.

The chain has TRBV4-3 and TRBJ1-6; D unclear. V dropped 6 bases and J dropped 6 bases, with 9 bases sitting between them. This CDR3 spans 13 amino acids. Germline V gives CDR1 LGHNA, CDR2 YSLEER. CDR3 protein: CASRGLTNSPLHF. DNA for the CDR3: TGCGCCAGCAGAGGACTGACTAATTCACCCCTCCACTTT.

A single count supports this clone. The J gene is TRBJ1-1, the V gene TRBV6-1; D call uncertain. CDR3 length: 14 amino acids. V shed 2 bases and J shed 3 bases, with 10 bases lying between them. The V gene's germline CDR1 is MNHNS and CDR2 SASEGT. The CDR3 sequence is CASSENGGYTEAFF. CDR3 nucleotide sequence: TGTGCCAGCAGTGAAAATGGCGGATACACTGAAGCTTTCTTT.

J is TRBJ2-1 and V is TRBV4-3, with 8 bases lining up with TRBD2. V gave up 1 base and J gave up 9 bases; unmatched junction bases: 11. Germline values: CDR1 LGHNA, CDR2 YSLEER. This CDR3 region has 16 residues. The CDR3 loop reads CASSQVPGLERGEQFF. The CDR3 DNA follows: TGCGCCAGCAGCCAAGTCCCGGGACTAGAGCGTGGTGAGCAGTTCTTC.

V is TRBV14 and J is TRBJ2-3; D is unclear. Trimming removed 4 bases at V and 6 bases at J, with 8 bases between. This CDR3 comprises 12 residues. Germline V lookup: CDR1 SGHDN, CDR2 FVKESK. CDR3 nucleotide sequence: TGTGCCAGCAGCCCTTACGGGGATACGCAGTATTTT. Translated, it gives CASSPYGDTQYF.

The rearrangement joins TRBV4-3 to TRBJ1-2; D is perhaps TRBD1 (5 bases). Per germline, CDR1 LGHNA and CDR2 YSLEER. The CDR3 contains 13 residues. Trimming stripped 2 bases from V and 7 bases from J, with 11 bases between. The CDR3, as DNA: TGCGCCAGCAGCCAACCCCCGGACACTGGCTACACCTTC. Translating it yields CASSQPPDTGYTF.

The chain has TRBV6-4 and TRBJ2-1, with 7 bases fitting TRBD1. The CDR3 is 14 residues long. V dropped 5 bases and J dropped 9; count of bases not matched to a gene: 10. The germline gives CDR1 MRHNA, CDR2 SNTAGT. The CDR3 DNA reads TGTGCCAGCAGTCCGAATCGACAGGGCGGTGAGCAGTTCTTC. This encodes CASSPNRQGGEQFF.

The J gene is TRBJ1-2, the V gene TRBV2; possible D gene TRBD1, 6 bases. Looked up from germline, CDR1 is SNHLY and CDR2 is FYNNEI. V was clipped by 5 bases and J by 4 bases, with 8 bases between them. CDR3 size: 12 residues. CDR3 region: CASSPGVYGYTF. The CDR3 coding sequence is TGTGCCAGCAGTCCAGGGGTCTATGGCTACACCTTC.